The 21 T cell receptor beta chains in this list originate from one sample, sequenced in a study of neurological immune-mediated disorders. TCRdb recomputed calls from the 5' RACE reads with MiXCR, one row per CDR3 protein. The data show 87,000 or so distinct CDR3 sequences, 3.5% seen once. Specimen: PBMCs. All receptors derive from a woman between 50 and 59 years old with multiple sclerosis.

On this clonotype: A clone one base away is much larger, so this may be a read error. V and J are TRBV27 and TRBJ1-4; D unresolved. Per the germline V gene, CDR1 is MNHEY and CDR2 is SMNVEV (reference sequence). The CDR3 sequence is 12 residues long. CDR3 bases: TGTGCCAGCAGGACTGGAGGAGAAAAAATGTTTTTT. Its translation is CASRTGGEKMFF.

In this sample, this clonotype turned up many times. The V gene is TRBV12-3 or TRBV12-4, the J gene TRBJ2-1; D unclear. V gave up 7 bases and J gave up 4 bases, with 14 bases separating them. The CDR3 is made up of 14 amino acids. CDR3 sequence: CASTLSRLYNEQFF. The CDR3 DNA follows: TGTGCCAGCACCCTAAGCCGTCTTTACAATGAGCAGTTCTTC.

This clonotype was found many times. The genes are TRBV9 and TRBJ2-1; D is possibly TRBD2 (7 bases). V was trimmed by 4 bases and J by 4 bases, leaving 15 bases between them. The CDR3 covers 15 residues. The germline V gene encodes CDR1 SGDLS and CDR2 YYNGEE. The CDR3 region has the DNA TGTGCCAGCAGCCCAAGCGGGGACACATACAATGAGCAGTTCTTC. It specifies CASSPSGDTYNEQFF.

Ten or more counts support this clonotype. This chain joins TRBV9 and TRBJ2-7; D may be TRBD1 or TRBD2 (5 bases each). The V and J ends lost 0 bases and 7 bases respectively, with 11 bases between them. The CDR3 loop spans 13 amino acids. Germline values: CDR1 SGDLS, CDR2 YYNGEE. The CDR3 loop reads CASSVGAGGEQYF. The DNA for the CDR3 is TGTGCCAGCAGCGTAGGAGCTGGGGGAGAGCAGTACTTC.

This clonotype was picked up a small number of times. V usage is TRBV3-1 and J usage is TRBJ2-1; weak D call: TRBD1 (6 bases). The germline gives CDR1 LGHDT, CDR2 YNNKEL (reference sequence). This CDR3 has 14 residues. Trimming pared 2 bases from V and 6 bases from J, leaving 11 bases between. As DNA, the CDR3 is TGTGCCAGCAGCCAAACCCCCAGGGGCAATGAGCAGTTCTTC. Translation gives CASSQTPRGNEQFF.

This clonotype was counted many times. V is TRBV18 and J is TRBJ1-2; 9 bases fit TRBD1. J gave up 4 bases and V 6 bases, and 15 bases lay outside the gene matches. CDR3 length: 17 amino acids. CDR1 KGHSH and CDR2 LQKENI come from the germline V gene. CDR3 sequence reads: CASSPISGTGPSYGYTF. CDR3 bases: TGTGCCAGCTCCCCGATATCCGGGACAGGGCCGTCCTATGGCTACACCTTC.

A word on this clonotype: A clone one base away is much larger, so this may be a read error. The J gene is TRBJ1-5, the V gene TRBV7-2; D gene unclear. CDR1 SGHTA and CDR2 FQGNSA come from the germline V gene. V was clipped by 2 bases and J by 0 bases, with 8 bases between them. The CDR3 has 15 amino acids. This chain's CDR3 is CASSLYSYSNQPQHF. The DNA for the CDR3 is TGTGCCAGCAGCTTATACAGTTATAGCAATCAGCCCCAGCATTTT.

This clonotype was seen ten or more times. The chain links TRBV7-2 to TRBJ2-5; D is possibly TRBD1 (5 bases). V gave up 2 bases and J gave up 5 bases, with 9 bases separating them. Germline CDR1 and CDR2: SGHTA and FQGNSA. The CDR3 spans 13 residues. CDR3 bases: TGTGCCAGCAGCTTATCCAGGGCGGAGACCCAGTACTTC. It encodes CASSLSRAETQYF.

This clonotype was counted ten times or more. This chain connects TRBV9 to TRBJ1-6; 8 nucleotides line up with TRBD1. CDR3 length equals 15 residues. Per the germline V gene, CDR1 is SGDLS and CDR2 is YYNGEE. The J segment lost 6 bases and the V segment lost 3 bases, leaving 5 bases of the junction unmatched. The CDR3, as DNA: TGTGCCAGCAGCGCAGACAGGGGTGGTAATTCACCCCTCCACTTT. Its protein product is CASSADRGGNSPLHF. Combining the CDR3 with reference TRBV9 and TRBJ1-6 gives the whole variable domain DSGVTQTPKHLITATGQRVTLRCSPRSGDLSVYWYQQSLDQGLQFLIQYYNGEERAKGNILERFSAQQFPDLHSELNLSSLELGDSALYFCASSADRGGNSPLHFGNGTRLTVT.

This clonotype was seen at least ten times. V and J are TRBV24-1 and TRBJ1-2; the D gene is possibly TRBD1 (5 bases). Trimming shortened V by 2 bases and J by 7 bases, and 10 bases separated the two germline ends. This CDR3 is built from 13 residues. Per germline, CDR1 KGHDR and CDR2 SFDVKD. CDR3 amino acids: CATSDWQGFGYTF. The DNA for the CDR3 is TGTGCCACCAGTGATTGGCAGGGTTTTGGCTACACCTTC.

This clonotype has at least ten counts. The CDR3, as DNA: TGCGCCAGCAGCTTGGAGGCCACCTCAGGAACTGAAGCTTTCTTT. It yields the protein CASSLEATSGTEAFF. The gene calls are TRBV5-1 and TRBJ1-1; no reliable D call. There are 15 residues in the CDR3. V was trimmed by 0 bases and J by 5 bases, leaving 14 bases between them. The germline V gene has CDR1 SGHRS and CDR2 YFSETQ.

This clonotype was recorded many times. The chain carries TRBV5-1 and TRBJ1-1; TRBD1 might be the D (6 bases). The CDR3 loop spans 15 amino acids. CDR1 SGHRS and CDR2 YFSETQ come from the germline V gene. V dropped 0 bases and J dropped 3 bases, with 12 bases sitting between them. The CDR3 DNA reads TGCGCCAGCAGCTTGGCCAACAGGGCCCACACTGAAGCTTTCTTT. This gives the protein CASSLANRAHTEAFF.

This clonotype was seen many times. In DNA form, the CDR3 reads TGTGCCATCAAGGGGCAGGGGCAAGAGACCCAGTACTTC. Protein: CAIKGQGQETQYF. This chain connects TRBV10-3 to TRBJ2-5; possibly TRBD1 for D (6 bases). The germline CDR1 and CDR2 sequences are ENHRY and SYGVKD. The CDR3 sequence is 13 residues long. Between the trimmed V and J ends, which lost 7 bases and 2 bases, there was a span of 11 bases.

This clonotype has at least ten counts. The J gene is TRBJ1-2, the V gene TRBV20-1; D not resolved. The germline V gene encodes CDR1 DFQATT and CDR2 SNEGSKA (reference sequence). The CDR3 sequence is 12 residues long. Trimming cost V 3 bases and J 3 bases, with 8 bases left between them. The CDR3 DNA reads as TGCAGTGCTAGTAAGCTTGACTATGGCTACACCTTC. Translation gives CSASKLDYGYTF.

This clonotype was seen many times. The CDR3 bases are TGTGCCAGCAGCGGAGGATATGGCTACACCTTC. This gives the protein CASSGGYGYTF. V and J are TRBV5-6 and TRBJ1-2; no clear D gene. The V and J ends lost 4 bases and 5 bases respectively, with 6 bases between them. The CDR3 has 11 residues. Germline values: CDR1 SGHDT, CDR2 YYEEEE.

In this sample, this clonotype turned up many times. The J gene is TRBJ2-3, the V gene TRBV6-5; maybe TRBD2 (6 bases). CDR1 is MNHEY and CDR2 is SVGAGI in the germline V gene. Trimming removed 3 bases from V and 3 bases from J, with 16 bases in between. The CDR3 extends over 16 amino acids. The CDR3 DNA is TGTGCCAGCAGTTATAGTTATGGCGGGGCTACAGATACGCAGTATTTT. As protein: CASSYSYGGATDTQYF.

This clonotype was counted ten times or more. This chain connects TRBV20-1 to TRBJ2-5, with D perhaps matching TRBD2 (5 bases). Trimming took off 0 bases at V and 8 bases at J, with 7 bases between the two ends. CDR3 length: 11 residues. Germline V CDR1 and CDR2: DFQATT, SNEGSKA (reference sequence). The CDR3 reads CSARDRETQYF. CDR3 nucleotide sequence: TGCAGTGCTAGAGATCGGGAAACCCAGTACTTC.

Ten or more counts support this clonotype. The V and J genes are TRBV19 and TRBJ2-7; D uncertain. Between the trimmed V and J ends, which lost 5 bases and 6 bases, there was a span of 17 bases. Germline assignment: CDR1 LNHDA and CDR2 SQIVND (reference sequence). The CDR3 has 14 amino acids. Written as DNA, the CDR3 is TGTGCCAGTAGTCCCTTTGGTTACGTCGGCGAGCAGTACTTC. It specifies CASSPFGYVGEQYF. Based on the CDR3 plus reference TRBV19 and TRBJ2-7, the full variable domain is DGGITQSPKYLFRKEGQNVTLSCEQNLNHDAMYWYRQDPGQGLRLIYYSQIVNDFQKGDIAEGYSVSREKKESFPLTVTSAQKNPTAFYLCASSPFGYVGEQYFGPGTRLTVT.

This clonotype was detected ten times or more. This chain uses TRBV6-5 with TRBJ2-4, with D perhaps TRBD1 (5 bases). Germline lookup yields CDR1 MNHEY and CDR2 SVGAGI. V lost 7 bases and J 3 bases, leaving 16 bases between the germline ends. The CDR3 covers 15 residues. The CDR3 loop is CASTPGDRHKNIQYF. CDR3 in DNA: TGTGCCAGCACCCCAGGAGACAGACACAAAAACATTCAGTACTTC.

This clonotype was picked up a small number of times. The rearrangement joins TRBV6-6 to TRBJ2-5, with D possibly matching TRBD2 (5 bases). V dropped 4 bases and J dropped 5 bases, with 11 bases sitting between them. Germline CDR1 is MNHNY and CDR2 is SVGAGI (reference sequence). The CDR3 is 13 residues long. The chain's CDR3 is CASSWELGETQYF. The CDR3 bases are TGTGCCAGCAGTTGGGAGTTAGGGGAGACCCAGTACTTC.

This clonotype was seen many times. This chain connects TRBV7-2 to TRBJ2-1; D is possibly TRBD2 (5 bases). CDR1 and CDR2 from the germline V gene are SGHTA and FQGNSA. V was cut by 2 bases and J by 6 bases, with 8 bases left in between. This CDR3 is 13 amino acids long. CDR3: CASSLRELNEQFF. In DNA, the CDR3 is TGTGCCAGCAGCTTAAGGGAGCTCAATGAGCAGTTCTTC.